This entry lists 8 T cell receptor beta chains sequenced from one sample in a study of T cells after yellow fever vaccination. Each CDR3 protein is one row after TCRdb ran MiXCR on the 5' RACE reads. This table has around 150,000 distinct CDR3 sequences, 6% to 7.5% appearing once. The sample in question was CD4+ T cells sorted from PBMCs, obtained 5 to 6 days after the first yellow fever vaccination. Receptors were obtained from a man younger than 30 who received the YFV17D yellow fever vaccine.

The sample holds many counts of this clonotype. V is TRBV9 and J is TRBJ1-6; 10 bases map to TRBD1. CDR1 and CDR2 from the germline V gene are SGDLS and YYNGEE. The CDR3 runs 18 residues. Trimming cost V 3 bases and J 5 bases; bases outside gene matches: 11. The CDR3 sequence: CASSGSPGQGIHNSPLHF. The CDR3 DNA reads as TGTGCCAGCAGCGGATCACCGGGACAGGGGATTCATAATTCACCCCTCCACTTT. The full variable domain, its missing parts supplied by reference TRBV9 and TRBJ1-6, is DSGVTQTPKHLITATGQRVTLRCSPRSGDLSVYWYQQSLDQGLQFLIQYYNGEERAKGNILERFSAQQFPDLHSELNLSSLELGDSALYFCASSGSPGQGIHNSPLHFGNGTRLTVT.

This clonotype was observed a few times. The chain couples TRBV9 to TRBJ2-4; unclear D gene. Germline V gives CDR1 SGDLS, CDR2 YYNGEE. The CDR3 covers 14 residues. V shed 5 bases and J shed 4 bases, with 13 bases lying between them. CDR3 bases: TGTGCCAGCAGTGAAGAGGTAGGGAAAAACATTCAGTACTTC. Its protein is CASSEEVGKNIQYF.

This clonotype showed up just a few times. CDR3 coding DNA: TGCAGTGCTAGGGCTGCCGGACGCAGCTATAATTCACCCCTCCACTTT. Translation: CSARAAGRSYNSPLHF. This chain joins TRBV20-1 and TRBJ1-6; D is ambiguous. There are 16 residues in the CDR3. V was clipped by 3 bases and J by 3 bases, with 15 bases between them. Germline values: CDR1 DFQATT, CDR2 SNEGSKA (reference sequence).

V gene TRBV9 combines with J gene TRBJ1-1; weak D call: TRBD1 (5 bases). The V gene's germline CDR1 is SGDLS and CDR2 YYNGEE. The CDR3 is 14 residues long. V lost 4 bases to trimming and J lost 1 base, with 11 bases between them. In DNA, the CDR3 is TGTGCCAGCAGCCCCCAGACAGAGAACACTGAAGCTTTCTTT. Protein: CASSPQTENTEAFF.

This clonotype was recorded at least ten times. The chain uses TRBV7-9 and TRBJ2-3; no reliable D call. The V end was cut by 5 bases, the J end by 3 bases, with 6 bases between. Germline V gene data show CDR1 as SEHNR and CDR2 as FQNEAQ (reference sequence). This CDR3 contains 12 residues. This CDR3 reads CASSILTDTQYF. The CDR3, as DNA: TGTGCCAGCAGCATCTTAACAGATACGCAGTATTTT.

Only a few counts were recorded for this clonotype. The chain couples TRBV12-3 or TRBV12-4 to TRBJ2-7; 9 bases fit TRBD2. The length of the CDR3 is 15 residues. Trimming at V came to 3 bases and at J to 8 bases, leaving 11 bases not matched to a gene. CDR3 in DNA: TGTGCCAGCAGTTTTCTGGCGGGGGGGTTTGGGCAGCAGTACTTC. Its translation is CASSFLAGGFGQQYF.

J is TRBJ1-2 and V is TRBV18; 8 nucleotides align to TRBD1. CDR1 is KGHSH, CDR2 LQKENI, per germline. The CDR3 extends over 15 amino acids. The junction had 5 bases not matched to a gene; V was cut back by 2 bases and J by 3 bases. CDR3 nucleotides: TGTGCCAGCTCACCAGCAGGGGGCGCTGACTATGGCTACACCTTC. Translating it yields CASSPAGGADYGYTF. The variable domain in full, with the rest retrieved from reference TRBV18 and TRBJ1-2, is NAGVMQNPRHLVRRRGQEARLRCSPMKGHSHVYWYRQLPEEGLKFMVYLQKENIIDESGMPKERFSAEFPKEGPSILRIQQVVRGDSAAYFCASSPAGGADYGYTFGSGTRLTVV.

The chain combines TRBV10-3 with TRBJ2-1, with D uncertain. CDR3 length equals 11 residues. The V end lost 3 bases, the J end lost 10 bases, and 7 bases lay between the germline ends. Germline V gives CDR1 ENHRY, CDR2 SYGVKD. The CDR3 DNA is TGTGCCATCAGTGATGCTTGGGAGCAGTTCTTC. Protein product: CAISDAWEQFF.